The clone carrying this T cell receptor beta chain was counted once. The antigen is unknown. This PCR relied on a set of 60 Vbeta primers and 13 Jbeta primers. The table came from immunoSEQ multiplex PCR; TCRdb's copy has only in-frame clones and leaves some out. In the table there are over 200,000 clones, about 89% of which are singletons. This sample stems from a study of cytomegalovirus exposure and HLA in healthy donors. General study points: In a later analysis, a missense DCLRE1C variant was linked to TCR beta V- and J-gene trimming.

Sequencing input: PBMCs. The source is a woman aged 18-35 years in good health and CMV-seronegative.

Written as DNA, the CDR3 is TGTGCCAGCTCACCGGGACAGGGTTTTTCACCCCTCCACTTT. Amino acids: CASSPGQGFSPLHF. The V and J genes are TRBV18 and TRBJ1-6, with 9 bases lining up with TRBD1. The CDR3 has 14 residues. J was trimmed by 9 bases and V by 3 bases; bases with no gene match: 3. In germline, CDR1 is KGHSH, CDR2 LQKENI.